This TCR beta chain was profiled in a study of breast tumors, draining lymph nodes, adjacent tissues. Overall study results and limits: Most tumor T cells seemingly derive from lymph node, then expand in tumor. That most tumor T cells come from lymph nodes remained unproven. Compared with basal-like, luminal-like tumors shared significantly more repertoire with nontumor tissue. Tumor TCR diversity was below lymph nodes but above nontumor tissue.

Germline CDR1 and CDR2: SGHVS and FNYEAQ. Unmatched junction bases numbered 12, after V lost 5 bases and J lost 2 bases. The CDR3 is made up of 20 amino acids. Breast cancer patients provided tissue from their axillary draining lymph nodes. In this sample, this clonotype turned up many times. What it binds is not known. Each CDR3 protein gets one entry after TCRdb re-called the multiplex PCR reads with MiXCR. The sample lists roughly 120,000 distinct CDR3 sequences, roughly 21% occurring once. Sequences were obtained from axillary lymph node tissue. The chain has TRBV7-6 and TRBJ2-1; 16 bases agree with TRBD2. The sequence derives from a female donor with breast cancer. Some clones in this sample may be carry-over from other donors' samples. The CDR3 loop reads CASSTGTSGGGSPTYNEQFF. CDR3 bases: TGTGCCAGCAGCACCGGGACTAGCGGGGGGGGGTCCCCCACCTACAATGAGCAGTTCTTC.